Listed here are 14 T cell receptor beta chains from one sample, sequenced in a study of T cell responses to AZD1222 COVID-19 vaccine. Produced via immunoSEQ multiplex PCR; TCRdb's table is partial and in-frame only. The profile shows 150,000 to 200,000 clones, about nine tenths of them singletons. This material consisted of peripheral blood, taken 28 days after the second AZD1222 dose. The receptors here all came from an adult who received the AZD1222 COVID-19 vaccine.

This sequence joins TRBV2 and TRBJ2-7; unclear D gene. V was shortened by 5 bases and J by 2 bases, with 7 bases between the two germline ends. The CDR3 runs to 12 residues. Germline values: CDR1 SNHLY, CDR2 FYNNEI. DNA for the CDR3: TGTGCCAGCAGTCCCCGCACCTACGAGCAGTACTTC. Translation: CASSPRTYEQYF. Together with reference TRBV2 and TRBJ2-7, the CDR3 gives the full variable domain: EPEVTQTPSHQVTQMGQEVILRCVPISNHLYFYWYRQILGQKVEFLVSFYNNEISEKSEIFDDQFSVERPDGSNFTLKIRSTKLEDSAMYFCASSPRTYEQYFGPGTRLTVT.

CDR3 coding DNA: TGTGCCAGCAGCTTAGGGGGGAACGGGCAGCCCCAGCATTTT. It encodes CASSLGGNGQPQHF. V is TRBV7-9 and J is TRBJ1-5; D may be TRBD1 (5 bases). This CDR3 contains 14 residues. Germline CDR1 SEHNR, CDR2 FQNEAQ (reference sequence). V was clipped by 1 base and J by 7 bases, with 11 bases between them.

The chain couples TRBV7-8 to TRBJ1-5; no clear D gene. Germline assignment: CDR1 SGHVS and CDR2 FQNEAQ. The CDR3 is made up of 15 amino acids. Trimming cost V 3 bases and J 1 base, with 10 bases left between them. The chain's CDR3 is CASSFGSGSNQPQHF. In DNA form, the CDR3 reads TGTGCCAGCAGCTTTGGGAGTGGGAGCAATCAGCCCCAGCATTTT.

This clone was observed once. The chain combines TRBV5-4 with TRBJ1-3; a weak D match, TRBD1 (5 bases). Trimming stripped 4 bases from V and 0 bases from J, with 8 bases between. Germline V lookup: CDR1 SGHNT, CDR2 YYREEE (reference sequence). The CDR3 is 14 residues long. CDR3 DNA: TGTGCCAGCAGCCCGGGGGGCTCTGGAAACACCATATATTTT. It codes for CASSPGGSGNTIYF. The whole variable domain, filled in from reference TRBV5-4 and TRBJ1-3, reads ETGVTQSPTHLIKTRGQQVTLRCSSQSGHNTVSWYQQALGQGPQFIFQYYREEENGRGNFPPRFSGLQFPNYSSELNVNALELDDSALYLCASSPGGSGNTIYFGEGSWLTVV.

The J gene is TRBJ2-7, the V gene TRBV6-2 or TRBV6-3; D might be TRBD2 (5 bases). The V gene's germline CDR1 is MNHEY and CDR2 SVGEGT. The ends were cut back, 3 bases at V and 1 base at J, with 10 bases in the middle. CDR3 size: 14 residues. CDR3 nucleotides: TGTGCCAGCAGTTATGTAAGCGGATCCTACGAGCAGTACTTC. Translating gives CASSYVSGSYEQYF.

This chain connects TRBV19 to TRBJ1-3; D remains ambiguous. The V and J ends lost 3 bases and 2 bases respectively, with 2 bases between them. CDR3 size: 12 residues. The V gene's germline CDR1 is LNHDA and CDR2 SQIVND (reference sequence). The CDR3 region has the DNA TGTGCCAGTAGTATTCCTGGAAACACCATATATTTT. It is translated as CASSIPGNTIYF.

The DNA of the CDR3 is TGTGCCATCAGAGGACAGGGAAATCAGCCCCAGCATTTT. Encoded protein: CAIRGQGNQPQHF. The chain carries TRBV10-3 and TRBJ1-5, with TRBD1 matching over 8 bases. V lost 6 bases, J lost 4 bases, and 2 bases stayed unmatched. From germline, CDR1 is ENHRY and CDR2 SYGVKD. The CDR3 is 13 residues long.

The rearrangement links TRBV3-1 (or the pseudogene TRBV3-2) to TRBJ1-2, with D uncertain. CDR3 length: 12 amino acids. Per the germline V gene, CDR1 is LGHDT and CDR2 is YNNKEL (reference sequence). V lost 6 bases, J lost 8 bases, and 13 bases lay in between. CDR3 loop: CASRQIPGGYTF. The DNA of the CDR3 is TGTGCCAGCAGACAAATCCCGGGGGGCTACACCTTC.

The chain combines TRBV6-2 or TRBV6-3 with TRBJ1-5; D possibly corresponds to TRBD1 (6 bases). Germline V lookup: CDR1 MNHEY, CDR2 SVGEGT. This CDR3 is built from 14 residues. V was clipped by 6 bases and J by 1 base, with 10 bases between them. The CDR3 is CASSAGQSNQPQHF. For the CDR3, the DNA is TGTGCCAGCAGCGCCGGACAGAGCAATCAGCCCCAGCATTTT.

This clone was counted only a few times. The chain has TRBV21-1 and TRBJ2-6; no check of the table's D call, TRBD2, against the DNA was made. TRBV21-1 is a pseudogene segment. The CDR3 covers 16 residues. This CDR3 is CAPIGGSRSGANVLTF. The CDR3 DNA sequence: TGTGCCCCAATCGGGGGGAGTAGGTCTGGGGCCAACGTCCTGACTTTC.

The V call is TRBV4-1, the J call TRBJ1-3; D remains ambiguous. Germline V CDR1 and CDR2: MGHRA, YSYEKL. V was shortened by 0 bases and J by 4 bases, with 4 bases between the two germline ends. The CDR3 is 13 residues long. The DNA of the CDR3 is TGCGCCAGCAGCCAAGATCAGGGAAACACCATATATTTT. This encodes CASSQDQGNTIYF.

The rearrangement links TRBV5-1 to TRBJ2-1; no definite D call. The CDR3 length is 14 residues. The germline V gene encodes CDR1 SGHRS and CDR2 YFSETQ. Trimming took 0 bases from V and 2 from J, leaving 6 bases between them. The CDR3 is CASSLDGTYNEQFF. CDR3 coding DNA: TGCGCCAGCAGCTTGGACGGAACCTACAATGAGCAGTTCTTC. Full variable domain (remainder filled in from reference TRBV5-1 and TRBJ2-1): KAGVTQTPRYLIKTRGQQVTLSCSPISGHRSVSWYQQTPGQGLQFLFEYFSETQRNKGNFPGRFSGRQFSNSRSEMNVSTLELGDSALYLCASSLDGTYNEQFFGPGTRLTVL.

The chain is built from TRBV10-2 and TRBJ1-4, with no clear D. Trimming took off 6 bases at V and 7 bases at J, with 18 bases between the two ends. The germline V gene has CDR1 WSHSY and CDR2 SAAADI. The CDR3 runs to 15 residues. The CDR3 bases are TGCGCCAGCAGGGATCAGAGCGGTTCGGGTGAAAAACTGTTTTTT. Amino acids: CASRDQSGSGEKLFF.

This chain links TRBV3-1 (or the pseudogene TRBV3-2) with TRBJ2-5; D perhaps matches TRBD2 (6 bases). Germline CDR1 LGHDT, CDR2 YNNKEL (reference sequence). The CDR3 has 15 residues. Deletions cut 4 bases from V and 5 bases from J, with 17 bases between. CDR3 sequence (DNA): TGTGCCAGCAGCCTCTCGAACCTAGCGAGGGAGACCCAGTACTTC. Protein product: CASSLSNLARETQYF.